The sequence of this T cell receptor (beta chain) was determined in a study of CD8+ T cells in alopecia areata (dated by TCRdb to between 2017 and 2018). About the full investigation: The treated patients, all with moderate-to-severe alopecia areata, were enrolled in an open-label pilot trial of oral tofacitinib given at 5 to 10 mg twice daily. Tofacitinib was administered for 6 to 18 months, and 6 months of follow-up off drug were then conducted to assess delayed response and recurrence. In both human patients and the C3H/HeJ mouse model, the study applied high-throughput TCRbeta sequencing to look at T cell clonal expansion in alopecia areata. Scalp tissue and sorted CD4+ and CD8+ peripheral blood T cells from patchy and totalis/universalis alopecia areata patients and from healthy controls were covered by human TCRbeta sequencing. Biopsies were taken from tofacitinib-treated patients at baseline and at 4 and 24 weeks of treatment, and a later scalp biopsy was taken in several of the tofacitinib-treated patients. Scalp clonality was compared across normal scalp (n=4), patchy alopecia areata scalp (n=8), and alopecia totalis/universalis scalp (n=8). RNA was obtained with the PAXgene miRNA kit for fixed scalp, the miRNeasy kit for PBMCs, and the RNeasy kit for mouse skin. Amplification of TCRbeta CDR3 regions was done by immunoSEQ multiplex PCR using 35 Vbeta forward primers and 13 Jbeta reverse primers.

From a lookup of the germline V gene, CDR1 and CDR2 are MDHEN and SYDVKM. Trimming at the junction amounts to 4 bases on V and 5 bases on J, and the germline ends lie 17 bases apart. Including the terminal cysteine and phenylalanine, the CDR3 comprises 15 residues. The sequence is cut down to CDR3 DNA, 45 bases in frame from base 1. Peripheral blood and lesional scalp punch biopsies were obtained from patients with alopecia areata. PBMCs were separated by density centrifugation and stained for CD3, CD4 and CD8, after which CD4+ and CD8+ T cells were sorted on a FACSAria. General conclusions and limits of the study: Shared TCR sequences between patients were less evident than in mice, which may be partly attributable to HLA diversity in the patient population. Resident alphabeta T cells in normal human skin are also sequenced, complicating scalp TCR repertoire analysis, unlike mouse skin dominated by gammadelta T cells. Compared with normal scalp, lesional scalp, particularly in alopecia totalis/universalis, had higher clonality and more expanded CD8+ clones, which suggests antigenic drive.

Of note for this clone: The clone's antigen remains unknown. No base qualities exist here, and no much larger clone lies one base off it.

Libraries were built with the immunoSEQ multiplex PCR assay. RNA was extracted from all samples and reverse transcribed into cDNA, which served as template for TCR sequencing. SuperScript III was used to make first-strand cDNA, primed with a 2:1 mix of oligo-dT and random hexamers. A synthetic immune receptor repertoire was used to gauge amplification bias, and whatever bias remained was removed computationally. The study's own analysis went as follows. Raw reads were preprocessed to remove errors, and CDR3 was defined according to IMGT conventions as the region from the conserved cysteine to phenylalanine. Clonality was computed as 1 minus the Shannon entropy, with the entropy normalized by log2 of the number of productive unique TCRs. CD4 or CD8 identity of scalp clones was inferred by cross-referencing scalp TCRbeta sequences with sorted blood CD4 and CD8 repertoires. Sourced from immuneACCESS, this table was stored by TCRdb with only in-frame sequences that have V and J called. A share of the clones is absent; for the studies checked, an unresolved V gene accounts for under half, and the remainder has no known explanation. V and J calls and clone size come straight from that table; D and trimming were deduced from the DNA. The sample profile shows 90,000 to 100,000 clones; 41% of them were found once. The ten biggest clones cover approximately 1.5% of the sample.

The sequenced material came from CD4+ T cells sorted from blood. The chain links TRBV28 with TRBJ2-5, with a tentative D gene TRBD2 over 6 matching bases. The source of this sequence is a human donor with alopecia areata. The CDR3 protein: CASSSLWGVYETQYF. The DNA is TGTGCCAGCAGTTCCCTTTGGGGGGTATACGAGACCCAGTACTTC.